Following are 3 T cell receptor beta chains from one sample sequenced in a study of OX40 agonist ivuxolimab in advanced cancers. Assay: immunoSEQ multiplex PCR; the TCRdb copy retains only in-frame clones and omits some. The data hold approximately 63,000 clones, with just over 85% observed a single time. Sequenced material: CD4+ or CD8+ T cells sorted from blood, taken in a trial of the OX40 agonist ivuxolimab. Source of these receptors: an adult with an advanced solid tumor such as melanoma, head and neck, liver or kidney cancer.

J is TRBJ1-3 and V is TRBV5-1; the D gene is possibly TRBD1 (5 bases). CDR1 and CDR2 (germline): SGHRS, YFSETQ. The V end was cut by 4 bases, the J end by 4 bases, with 18 bases between. The CDR3 consists of 16 residues. The CDR3 DNA reads as TGCGCCAGCAGCGGGGACTTAACCTCTGGAGGAAACACCATATATTTT. Translation gives CASSGDLTSGGNTIYF.

This chain uses TRBV19 with TRBJ2-1; TRBD1 aligns across 7 bases. Unmatched junction bases numbered 7, after V lost 1 base and J lost 4 bases. Germline CDR1 and CDR2: LNHDA and SQIVND (reference sequence). There are 16 residues in the CDR3. CDR3 bases: TGTGCCAGTAGTATAGTTCGGGACAGTTTGTACAATGAGCAGTTCTTC. It translates to CASSIVRDSLYNEQFF.

The table lists this clone with a count of one. The CDR3: CASSVPGELFF. The CDR3 DNA follows: TGCGCCAGCAGTGTACCCGGGGAGCTGTTTTTT. The chain recombines TRBV10-2 with TRBJ2-2; D unclear. The V gene lost 4 bases and the J gene lost 6 bases, with 3 bases spanning the gap. This CDR3 is built from 11 residues. Germline V gives CDR1 WSHSY, CDR2 SAAADI.